This T cell receptor (beta chain) was recovered during a study of blood T cell repertoires in COVID-19. For the study at large: COVID-19 samples collected from the United States, Italy and Spain covered acute and convalescent phases. PBMCs, B-cell-depleted T cells, or T cells were the source of the cDNA or gDNA that made up the material.

In the original workflow: Quantification of nucleated cells was approximated via reference gene primer amplification. Clones were sequenced by immunoSEQ multiplex PCR, and TCRdb holds only the in-frame ones, with some missing. That table is the source of V, J and clone size, and D and trimming were worked out from the DNA. The data show 200,000 to 300,000 clones, with around 81% seen just once and 5.5% to 8% held by the top ten. Germline loops: CDR1 SGHVS, CDR2 FQNEAQ. There are 15 residues in the CDR3. Trimming cost V 0 bases and J 3 bases, with 12 bases left between them. The sequence came from a woman aged 55-70 years with active or convalescent COVID-19. The sequenced sample was peripheral blood. The chain links TRBV7-8 to TRBJ2-7; D might be TRBD1 (5 bases). CDR3 sequence reads: CASSLAFGQDYEQYF. CDR3 DNA sequence: TGTGCCAGCAGCTTAGCGTTCGGACAAGACTACGAGCAGTACTTC.